This T cell receptor (beta chain) is from a study of T cells in women clearing cervical HPV infection. Study-level information: For cases, blood was sampled a median about 140 days after lesion detection, interquartile range roughly 80 to 200 days. Overall study findings and caveats: Cases and controls were distinguished at AUC 0.65 to 0.85 by richness and V genes.

Measured with immunoSEQ multiplex PCR; TCRdb has only the in-frame clones, and not every one. In all, the sample yields 23,000 or so clones. This CDR3 has 13 amino acids. Germline V gene data show CDR1 as GTSNPN and CDR2 as SVGIG (reference sequence). The germline V and J ends were trimmed by 1 base and 1 base, with 7 bases remaining between them. Comment on this clone: The antigen is unknown. Read data end 3 residues before the CDR3 end; the end is taken from the germline J gene.

Dot-blot hybridization genotyped cervical HPV amplified with MY09/MY11 PCR. The specimen was blood buffy coat. V gene TRBV30 combines with J gene TRBJ1-1, with no clear D. This TCR came from a woman between 18 and 70 years old with a cervical HPV16 infection that either progressed to CIN3+ or cleared (not recorded which). The CDR3 DNA, read in part, is TGTGCCTGGAGTGCAAAGGGGAACACTGAA. This sequence encodes CAWSAKGNTE. The CDR3 as a whole reads CAWSAKGNTEAFF.